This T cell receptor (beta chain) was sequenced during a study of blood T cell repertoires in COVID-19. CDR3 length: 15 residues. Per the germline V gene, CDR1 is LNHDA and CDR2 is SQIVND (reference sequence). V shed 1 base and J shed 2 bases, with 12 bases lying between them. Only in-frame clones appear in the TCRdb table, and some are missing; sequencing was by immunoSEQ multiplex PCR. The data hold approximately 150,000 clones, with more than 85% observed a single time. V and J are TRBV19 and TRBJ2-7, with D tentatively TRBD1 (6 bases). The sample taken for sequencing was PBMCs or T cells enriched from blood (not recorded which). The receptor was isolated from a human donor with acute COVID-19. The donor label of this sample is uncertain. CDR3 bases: TGTGCCAGTAGTATAGGCTTACAGGGAACCTACGAGCAGTACTTC. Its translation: CASSIGLQGTYEQYF.